These 21 T cell receptor beta chains were all obtained from the same sample, sequenced in a study of PD-L1 blockade in urothelial cancer. Sequencing used immunoSEQ multiplex PCR; TCRdb keeps in-frame clones, though not all of them. The repertoire holds roughly 24,000 clones, approximately 86% seen once, with roughly 31% in the top ten. Sequenced here: PBMCs, sampled around atezolizumab (anti-PD-L1) treatment. These receptors originate from a man aged 60 to 75 with urothelial cancer.

The rearrangement links TRBV18 to TRBJ1-1, with D possibly matching TRBD1 (5 bases). V lost 5 bases and J 4 bases, leaving 11 bases between the germline ends. Germline V gene lookup returns CDR1 KGHSH and CDR2 LQKENI. The CDR3 covers 13 residues. CDR3 sequence: CASSGGQGTEAFF. The CDR3 DNA reads as TGTGCCAGCTCAGGAGGGCAGGGCACTGAAGCTTTCTTT.

V and J are TRBV7-3 and TRBJ1-1; D remains unclear. V was trimmed by 4 bases and J by 5 bases, leaving 11 bases between them. Germline values: CDR1 SGHTA, CDR2 FQGTGA. The CDR3 has 13 residues. This CDR3 is CASSSEQWTEAFF. In nucleotides, the CDR3 is TGTGCCAGCAGCTCCGAACAATGGACTGAAGCTTTCTTT.

The V gene is TRBV10-3, the J gene TRBJ1-5; D not certain. This CDR3 spans 12 amino acids. Germline V gene sequence: CDR1 ENHRY, CDR2 SYGVKD. Trimming left V 7 bases short and J 6 bases short, with 10 bases between. In DNA, the CDR3 is TGTGCCATCACGGACGGGAGTCAGCCCCAGCATTTT. It codes for CAITDGSQPQHF.

This chain joins TRBV9 and TRBJ2-2; TRBD1 agrees at 11 bases. The CDR3 covers 16 residues. Unmatched junction bases numbered 4, after V lost 3 bases and J lost 3 bases. Germline-derived CDR1 and CDR2 are SGDLS and YYNGEE. The chain's CDR3 is CASSARTGGYTGELFF. The CDR3 DNA sequence: TGTGCCAGCAGCGCCAGGACAGGGGGCTACACCGGGGAGCTGTTTTTT. The full variable domain, in which reference TRBV9 and TRBJ2-2 provide the parts outside the CDR3, is DSGVTQTPKHLITATGQRVTLRCSPRSGDLSVYWYQQSLDQGLQFLIQYYNGEERAKGNILERFSAQQFPDLHSELNLSSLELGDSALYFCASSARTGGYTGELFFGEGSRLTVL.

V and J are TRBV19 and TRBJ2-1, with 8 bases that match TRBD2. Losses at the gene ends were 3 bases for V and 3 bases for J; bases not matched to a gene: 1. The CDR3 is 14 residues long. Germline-derived CDR1 and CDR2 are LNHDA and SQIVND (reference sequence). CDR3 region: CASSISGVYNEQFF. CDR3 DNA: TGTGCCAGTAGTATTAGCGGGGTCTACAATGAGCAGTTCTTC.

V and J are TRBV7-9 and TRBJ1-2, with D possibly being TRBD1 (6 bases). This CDR3 has 13 residues. From germline, CDR1 is SEHNR and CDR2 FQNEAQ (reference sequence). V lost 5 bases to trimming and J lost 10 bases, with 17 bases between them. CDR3 in DNA: TGTGCCAGCAGCACCGGGACAAGTATCGACTACACCTTC. Its protein is CASSTGTSIDYTF.

The chain joins TRBV19 to TRBJ2-6; D not resolved. V gave up 5 bases and J gave up 0 bases, with 2 bases separating them. Germline V gene lookup returns CDR1 LNHDA and CDR2 SQIVND (reference sequence). The length of the CDR3 is 13 residues. CDR3 bases: TGTGCCAGTAGTTACTCTGGGGCCAACGTCCTGACTTTC. Translating it yields CASSYSGANVLTF.

This chain uses TRBV4-3 with TRBJ1-4; 8 positions agree with TRBD1. Germline V gene lookup returns CDR1 LGHNA and CDR2 YSLEER. CDR3 length equals 15 residues. J gave up 5 bases and V 4 bases, and 6 bases lay outside the gene matches. The CDR3 DNA is TGCGCCAGCAGCCTAACGACAGGGGTAAATGAAAAACTGTTTTTT. Translating it yields CASSLTTGVNEKLFF.

The V call is TRBV5-6, the J call TRBJ1-4, with 8 positions matching TRBD1. J lost 8 bases, V lost 3 bases, and 9 bases had no gene match. Germline CDR1 reads SGHDT; CDR2 reads YYEEEE. The CDR3 has 15 amino acids. The CDR3 bases are TGTGCCAGCAGCTGGGGGTCCGGGACAGGAGAAAAACTGTTTTTT. It codes for CASSWGSGTGEKLFF.

V usage is TRBV5-1 and J usage is TRBJ2-1; weak D call: TRBD1 (5 bases). Per the germline V gene, CDR1 is SGHRS and CDR2 is YFSETQ. The V gene lost 1 base and the J gene lost 2 bases, with 10 bases spanning the gap. There are 15 residues in the CDR3. As DNA, the CDR3 is TGCGCCAGCAGCTTGACAGGTTCTGCCTACAATGAGCAGTTCTTC. Amino acid sequence: CASSLTGSAYNEQFF.

The sample holds one count of this clone. Other nucleotide sequences in the sample specify the same CDR3. The CDR3 region is CASSLGGSYGYTF. In nucleotides, the CDR3 is TGTGCCAGCAGCTTGGGAGGAAGCTATGGCTACACCTTC. This chain links TRBV5-4 with TRBJ1-2; no reliable D call. The CDR3 extends over 13 amino acids. The germline CDR1 and CDR2 sequences are SGHNT and YYREEE (reference sequence). V was cut by 0 bases and J by 4 bases, with 7 bases left in between. Variable domain in full (rest from reference TRBV5-4 and TRBJ1-2): ETGVTQSPTHLIKTRGQQVTLRCSSQSGHNTVSWYQQALGQGPQFIFQYYREEENGRGNFPPRFSGLQFPNYSSELNVNALELDDSALYLCASSLGGSYGYTFGSGTRLTVV.

The V gene is TRBV6-4, the J gene TRBJ2-4; 8 positions agree with TRBD2. This CDR3 contains 13 residues. After removal of 2 bases from V and 9 bases from J, the junction contained 3 bases not matched to a gene. Per germline, CDR1 MRHNA and CDR2 SNTAGT. CDR3 bases: TGTGCCAGCAGTGACAGTAGCGGGGCCATTCAGTACTTC. Translating gives CASSDSSGAIQYF.

V gene TRBV18 combines with J gene TRBJ1-2; 8 positions match TRBD1. This CDR3 is 14 amino acids long. CDR1 is KGHSH, CDR2 LQKENI, per germline. Losses at the gene ends were 7 bases for V and 4 bases for J; bases not matched to a gene: 8. The CDR3 nucleotides are TGTGCCAGCTTGAAGGACAGGGCCATCTATGGCTACACCTTC. Translation: CASLKDRAIYGYTF.

This chain joins TRBV7-2 and TRBJ1-2; perhaps TRBD1 as D (6 bases). This CDR3 region has 14 residues. In germline, CDR1 is SGHTA, CDR2 FQGNSA. V lost 5 bases to trimming and J lost 7 bases, with 17 bases between them. The DNA of the CDR3 is TGTGCCAGCAGCCGAGATTTGGGGGCGGTTGGCTACACCTTC. This encodes CASSRDLGAVGYTF.

The chain has TRBV4-2 and TRBJ2-2; D is undetermined. The germline gives CDR1 LGHNA, CDR2 YNFKEQ. V was trimmed by 3 bases and J by 1 base, leaving 9 bases between them. This CDR3 has 15 amino acids. CDR3 nucleotides: TGTGCCAGCAGCCAGCCTCAGGAGAACACCGGGGAGCTGTTTTTT. Residues: CASSQPQENTGELFF.

The chain uses TRBV7-3 and TRBJ1-3, with D unresolved. The CDR3 runs 12 residues. The germline CDR1 and CDR2 sequences are SGHTA and FQGTGA. Trimming pared 5 bases from V and 4 bases from J, leaving 6 bases between. CDR3 DNA sequence: TGTGCCAGCAGCCCCGGGGGAAACACCATATATTTT. Translating gives CASSPGGNTIYF.

The rearrangement joins TRBV27 to TRBJ2-6, with 7 bases identical to TRBD1. The CDR3 totals 16 residues. V shed 2 bases and J 2 bases; nucleotides not matched to a gene: 3. The germline CDR1 and CDR2 sequences are MNHEY and SMNVEV (reference sequence). The CDR3, as DNA: TGTGCCAGCAGTTTACGACAGGGAACTGGGGCCAACGTCCTGACTTTC. Protein: CASSLRQGTGANVLTF.

The chain recombines TRBV25-1 with TRBJ1-1, with D possibly being TRBD1 (5 bases). Germline values: CDR1 MGHDK, CDR2 SYGVNS. The CDR3 contains 15 residues. Trimming cost V 1 base and J 5 bases, with 14 bases left between them. CDR3: CASSESGALGTEAFF. The CDR3 DNA sequence: TGTGCCAGCAGTGAATCTGGGGCCCTGGGGACTGAAGCTTTCTTT.

The chain recombines TRBV2 with TRBJ1-1; a weak D match, TRBD1 (5 bases). CDR3 length equals 15 residues. CDR1 SNHLY and CDR2 FYNNEI come from the germline V gene. V was cut by 6 bases and J by 4 bases, with 18 bases left in between. The CDR3 coding sequence is TGTGCCAGCAGACAGGCTCTCAAATTGGGCACTGAAGCTTTCTTT. Protein: CASRQALKLGTEAFF. Full variable domain (rest looked up from reference TRBV2 and TRBJ1-1): EPEVTQTPSHQVTQMGQEVILRCVPISNHLYFYWYRQILGQKVEFLVSFYNNEISEKSEIFDDQFSVERPDGSNFTLKIRSTKLEDSAMYFCASRQALKLGTEAFFGQGTRLTVV.

The chain carries TRBV7-9 and TRBJ1-2; TRBD1 matches 9 bases. The CDR3 has 16 residues. Germline CDR1 is SEHNR and CDR2 is FQNEAQ (reference sequence). V was pared by 5 bases and J by 6 bases, with 13 bases of the junction left unmatched. The CDR3 DNA sequence: TGTGCCAGCAGCCCAGGTCGGACAGGGGCGCACAATGGCTACACCTTC. The encoded protein is CASSPGRTGAHNGYTF.

The rearrangement uses TRBV5-6 and TRBJ2-5; the match to TRBD1 covers 10 bases. CDR1 and CDR2 (germline): SGHDT, YYEEEE. This CDR3 has 15 residues. V lost 4 bases to trimming and J lost 5 bases; unmatched junction nucleotides: 8. CDR3 DNA sequence: TGTGCCAGCAGCCACCGACAGGGGGCTACGGAGACCCAGTACTTC. This codes for CASSHRQGATETQYF.